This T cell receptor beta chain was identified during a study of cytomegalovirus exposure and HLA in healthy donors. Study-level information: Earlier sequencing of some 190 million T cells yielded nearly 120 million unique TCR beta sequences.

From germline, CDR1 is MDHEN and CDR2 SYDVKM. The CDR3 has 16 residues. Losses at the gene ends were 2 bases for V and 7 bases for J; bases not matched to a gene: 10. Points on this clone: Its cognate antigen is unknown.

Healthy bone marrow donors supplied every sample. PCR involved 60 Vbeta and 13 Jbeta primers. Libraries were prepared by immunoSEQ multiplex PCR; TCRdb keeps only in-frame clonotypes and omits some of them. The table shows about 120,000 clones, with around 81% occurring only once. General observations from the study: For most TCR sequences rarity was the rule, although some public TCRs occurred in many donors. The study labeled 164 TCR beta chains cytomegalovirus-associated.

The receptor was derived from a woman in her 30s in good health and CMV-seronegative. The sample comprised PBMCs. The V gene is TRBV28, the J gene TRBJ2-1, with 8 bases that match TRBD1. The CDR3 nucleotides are TGTGCCAGCAGTTTAAGCAGGACAGGGCTTTGGAATGAGCAGTTCTTC. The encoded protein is CASSLSRTGLWNEQFF.